A selection of T cell receptor beta chains follows, all from one sample in a study of spatial heterogeneity in lung cancer. TCRdb used MiXCR to reprocess the 5' RACE reads, holding one entry per CDR3 protein. The sample holds roughly 32,000 distinct CDR3 sequences, roughly a tenth seen once. The sequences come from PBMCs, collected at follow-up. The receptor source for this set is a female donor with early-stage non-small cell lung cancer. Both conserved end residues are part of each CDR3. The D gene is left open where the match is weak. Clone size is shown for a subset of rows, as once, few, many or a class of expanded clone.

CDR3: CASSFRDRGRNTEAFF
DNA: TGTGCCAGCAGTTTCCGGGACAGGGGTAGGAACACTGAAGCTTTCTTT
D: TRBD1
size: many
length: 16
V: TRBV27
J: TRBJ1-1

CDR3: CASTRTSGGTDTHF
DNA: TGTGCCAGCACCCGGACTAGCGGGGGGACAGATACGCATTTT
D: TRBD2
size: .
length: 14
V: TRBV12-3/TRBV12-4
J: TRBJ2-3

CDR3: CASSTGPANVLTF
DNA: TGTGCCAGTTCGACAGGGCCGGCTAACGTCCTGACTTTC
D: TRBD1
size: .
length: 13
V: TRBV6-1
J: TRBJ2-6

CDR3: CASIRGGQSFNQPQHF
DNA: TGTGCCAGCATTCGAGGGGGACAGAGTTTTAATCAGCCCCAGCATTTT
D: TRBD1
size: many
length: 16
V: TRBV6-1
J: TRBJ1-5

CDR3: CASSNTEAFF
DNA: TGTGCCAGCTCAAACACTGAAGCTTTCTTT
D: .
size: .
length: 10
V: TRBV7-2
J: TRBJ1-1

CDR3: CASSQGDRVTDTQYF
DNA: TGCGCCAGCAGCCAAGGGGACAGGGTTACAGATACGCAGTATTTT
D: TRBD1
size: .
length: 15
V: TRBV4-1
J: TRBJ2-3

CDR3: CASSLEQGRHEQYF
DNA: TGTGCCAGCAGCTTAGAGCAGGGGCGCCACGAGCAGTACTTC
D: .
size: many
length: 14
V: TRBV7-2
J: TRBJ2-7

CDR3: CASSGISRYEQYF
DNA: TGCGCCAGCAGCGGGATCTCTCGCTACGAGCAGTACTTC
D: .
size: many
length: 13
V: TRBV5-1
J: TRBJ2-7

CDR3: CASSEGTGGNSPLHF
DNA: TGTGCCAGCAGTGAAGGGACAGGGGGCAATTCACCCCTCCACTTT
D: TRBD1
size: few
length: 15
V: TRBV6-1
J: TRBJ1-6

CDR3: CASSRYGTSGGTDTQYF
DNA: TGTGCCAGCAGCCGGTATGGGACTAGCGGGGGCACAGATACGCAGTATTTT
D: TRBD2
size: .
length: 17
V: TRBV7-2
J: TRBJ2-3

CDR3: CASSITGATYEQYF
DNA: TGTGCCAGTAGTATAACAGGGGCAACCTACGAGCAGTACTTC
D: TRBD1
size: many
length: 14
V: TRBV19
J: TRBJ2-7

CDR3: CASSLAGSGTEAFF
DNA: TGTGCCAGCAGCTTGGCGGGGTCGGGCACTGAAGCTTTCTTT
D: .
size: .
length: 14
V: TRBV7-9
J: TRBJ1-1

CDR3: CASSQESGSTTYNEQFF
DNA: TGTGCCAGCAGCCAAGAGTCCGGGTCAACCACCTACAATGAGCAGTTCTTC
D: .
size: many
length: 17
V: TRBV3-1
J: TRBJ2-1

CDR3: CASSATGGGGTEAFF
DNA: TGTGCCAGCAGTGCTACAGGGGGCGGTGGGACTGAAGCTTTCTTT
D: TRBD1
size: .
length: 15
V: TRBV25-1
J: TRBJ1-1

CDR3: CAWSVGRDYEQYF
DNA: TGTGCCTGGAGTGTGGGCAGAGATTACGAGCAGTACTTC
D: .
size: many
length: 13
V: TRBV30
J: TRBJ2-7

CDR3: CASSQNGGTYEQYF
DNA: TGTGCCAGCAGCCAAAATGGGGGGACGTACGAGCAGTACTTC
D: .
size: .
length: 14
V: TRBV3-1
J: TRBJ2-7

CDR3: CASSPGTNQETQYF
DNA: TGTGCCAGCAGTCCTGGGACTAACCAAGAGACCCAGTACTTC
D: TRBD2
size: medium-sized
length: 14
V: TRBV28
J: TRBJ2-5

CDR3: CASSVHRQGRTEAFF
DNA: TGTGCCAGCAGTGTACACCGACAGGGGCGGACTGAAGCTTTCTTT
D: TRBD1
size: many
length: 15
V: TRBV28
J: TRBJ1-1